The 2 T cell receptor beta chains below all came from one sample that was sequenced in a study of vaccination and CD4 T cells after COVID-19. Treatment in this sample: roughly 10-day PBMC culture with coronavirus spike peptide pools or control peptides (ViraFEST assay). Once obtained from cultured CD4+ T cells, the DNA was sequenced using the Oncomine TCR Beta short-read assay. TCRdb independently ran MiXCR on the PCR reads; one entry per CDR3 protein. The sample yields over 10,000 distinct CDR3 sequences, around 50% seen once. No cognate antigen is known for these TCRs. Input material: CD4+ T cells from blood, cultured in vitro. The receptors were gathered from a human donor who had recovered from COVID-19.

A few counts support this clonotype. The chain has TRBV12-3 or TRBV12-4 and TRBJ2-2, with 8 bases fitting TRBD2. CDR3 length equals 17 residues. J was trimmed by 5 bases and V by 3 bases; bases with no gene match: 11. In nucleotides, the CDR3 is TGTGCCAGCAGTTTGGGACGGACTAGCTTACGGACCGGGGAGCTGTTTTTT. Its translation: CASSLGRTSLRTGELFF.

The rearrangement joins TRBV20-1 to TRBJ2-7, with a weak D call TRBD2 (6 bases). V shed 2 bases and J shed 7 bases, with 24 bases lying between them. The CDR3 loop spans 16 amino acids. CDR1 DFQATT and CDR2 SNEGSKA come from the germline V gene (reference sequence). The CDR3 sequence: CSARPHGGAPTGEQYF. CDR3 sequence (DNA): TGCAGTGCTAGACCGCATGGAGGGGCCCCTACTGGGGAGCAGTACTTC.